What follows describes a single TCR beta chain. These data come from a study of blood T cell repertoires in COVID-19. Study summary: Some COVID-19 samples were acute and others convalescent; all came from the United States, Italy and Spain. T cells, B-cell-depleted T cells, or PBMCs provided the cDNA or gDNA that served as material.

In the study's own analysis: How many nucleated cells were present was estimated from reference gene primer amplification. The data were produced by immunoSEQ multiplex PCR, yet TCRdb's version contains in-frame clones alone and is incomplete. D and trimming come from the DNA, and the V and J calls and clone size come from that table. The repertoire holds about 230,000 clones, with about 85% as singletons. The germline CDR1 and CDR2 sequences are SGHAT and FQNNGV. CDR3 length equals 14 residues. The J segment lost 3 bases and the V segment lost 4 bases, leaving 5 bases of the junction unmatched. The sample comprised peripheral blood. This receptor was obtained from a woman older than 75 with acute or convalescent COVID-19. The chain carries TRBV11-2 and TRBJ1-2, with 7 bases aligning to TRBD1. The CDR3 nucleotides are TGTGCCAGCAGCTCTCGACAGGGTGACTATGGCTACACCTTC. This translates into CASSSRQGDYGYTF.